This TCR beta chain was obtained from a study of blood T cell repertoires in COVID-19. On the study more broadly: The United States, Italy and Spain provided the acute and convalescent COVID-19 samples.

The germline V and J ends were trimmed by 5 bases and 8 bases, with 15 bases remaining between them. The CDR3 is made up of 14 amino acids. Germline assignment: CDR1 SGHNT and CDR2 YENEEA. In the original analysis: Using reference gene primer amplification, nucleated cell counts were estimated. Clones were sequenced by immunoSEQ multiplex PCR, and TCRdb holds only the in-frame ones, with some missing. V and J calls and clone size are as listed in that table; D and trimming were resolved from the DNA. The data hold 500,000 to 600,000 clones, with approximately 91% observed a single time. Seattle enrolled patients during active infection and tracked them longitudinally.

Sequenced input: peripheral blood. V usage is TRBV11-3 and J usage is TRBJ2-2; the D is unclear. The sequence came from a woman between 45 and 65 years old with COVID-19, enrolled during active disease. The CDR3 sequence is CASSLGYTGGELFF. The CDR3 coding sequence is TGTGCCAGCAGCCTTGGATACACCGGGGGGGAGCTGTTTTTT.